The 9 T cell receptor beta chains listed next were all sequenced from one sample in a study of cytomegalovirus exposure and HLA in healthy donors. Profiled with immunoSEQ multiplex PCR; TCRdb holds only in-frame clones, not every one. The data hold roughly 180,000 clones, with around 86% observed a single time. The sequenced material came from PBMCs. The receptors derive from a young man in good health and CMV-seropositive.

The chain uses TRBV2 and TRBJ2-7, with a tentative D call TRBD2 (6 bases). V was pared by 3 bases and J by 2 bases, with 20 bases between. Germline-derived CDR1 and CDR2 are SNHLY and FYNNEI. The CDR3 totals 17 residues. Here the CDR3 reads CASSELRGGTQAYEQYF. The CDR3, as DNA: TGTGCCAGCAGTGAGTTGCGTGGCGGGACGCAAGCCTACGAGCAGTACTTC. The whole variable domain, filled in from reference TRBV2 and TRBJ2-7, reads EPEVTQTPSHQVTQMGQEVILRCVPISNHLYFYWYRQILGQKVEFLVSFYNNEISEKSEIFDDQFSVERPDGSNFTLKIRSTKLEDSAMYFCASSELRGGTQAYEQYFGPGTRLTVT.

This clone was seen only once. The J gene is TRBJ2-3, the V gene TRBV2; the D gene is possibly TRBD2 (5 bases). The CDR3 covers 13 residues. Trimming took off 6 bases at V and 1 base at J, with 8 bases between the two ends. In germline, CDR1 is SNHLY, CDR2 FYNNEI. The CDR3 sequence is CASRADGTDTQYF. CDR3 DNA sequence: TGTGCCAGCAGAGCGGACGGCACAGATACGCAGTATTTT.

The chain couples TRBV29-1 to TRBJ1-2; TRBD1 matches at 7 bases. Germline loops: CDR1 SQVTM, CDR2 ANQGSEA. Germline trimming cut 8 bases from V and 8 bases from J; bases unmatched to any gene: 14. The CDR3 is made up of 13 amino acids. The CDR3 coding sequence is TGCAGCACTCGACAGGGAGACGGGTTCGGCTACACCTTC. Translating gives CSTRQGDGFGYTF.

This clone was observed a few times. J is TRBJ1-1 and V is TRBV2; no clear D gene. Trimming took off 7 bases at V and 4 bases at J, with 16 bases between the two ends. Germline CDR1 is SNHLY and CDR2 is FYNNEI. This CDR3 comprises 14 residues. CDR3 nucleotide sequence: TGTGCCAGCATTACAGCGGTCCGTGTCACTGAAGCTTTCTTT. It encodes CASITAVRVTEAFF.

The V gene is TRBV5-1, the J gene TRBJ1-4, with D unresolved. CDR3 size: 16 residues. V lost 4 bases to trimming and J lost 0 bases, with 13 bases between them. From germline, CDR1 is SGHRS and CDR2 YFSETQ. The CDR3 sequence is CASSPRTVATNEKLFF. CDR3 sequence (DNA): TGCGCCAGCAGCCCCAGGACCGTGGCAACTAATGAAAAACTGTTTTTT.

The chain combines TRBV27 with TRBJ2-7, with D possibly being TRBD1 (5 bases). The CDR3 totals 14 residues. Trimming shortened V by 4 bases and J by 2 bases, and 12 bases separated the two germline ends. CDR1 is MNHEY, CDR2 SMNVEV, per germline (reference sequence). The CDR3 is CASSSDIFTYEQYF. For the CDR3, the DNA is TGTGCCAGCAGTTCGGACATCTTTACCTACGAGCAGTACTTC.

The chain has TRBV2 and TRBJ1-5; 7 nucleotides match TRBD1. After removal of 0 bases from V and 3 bases from J, the junction contained 8 bases not matched to a gene. Germline V lookup: CDR1 SNHLY, CDR2 FYNNEI. The CDR3 contains 17 residues. This CDR3 reads CASSEALLDRANQPQHF. In DNA form, the CDR3 reads TGTGCCAGCAGTGAAGCGCTTCTCGACAGGGCCAATCAGCCCCAGCATTTT.

This chain connects TRBV4-3 to TRBJ2-7, with D unclear. Germline CDR1 is LGHNA and CDR2 is YSLEER. Trimming removed 1 base from V and 2 bases from J, with 12 bases in between. The CDR3 covers 15 residues. CDR3 bases: TGCGCCAGCAGCCAAGGGTCGACTTCTCCCTACGAGCAGTACTTC. This sequence encodes CASSQGSTSPYEQYF.

The rearrangement uses TRBV4-3 and TRBJ2-7; D ambiguous. The CDR3 extends over 15 amino acids. Germline CDR1 reads LGHNA; CDR2 reads YSLEER. Trimming removed 4 bases from V and 7 bases from J, with 20 bases in between. The CDR3 protein is CASSRSPGSTGEQYF. The CDR3 DNA sequence: TGCGCCAGCAGCCGATCGCCCGGGTCTACGGGTGAGCAGTACTTC.